These 17 T cell receptor beta chains came from one sample sequenced in a study of post-analysis software for immune sequencing data. cDNA libraries for TCR beta contained unique molecular identifiers. From the PCR reads, TCRdb called clonotypes with MiXCR, one entry per CDR3 protein. The sample lists around 160,000 distinct CDR3 sequences, under 40% seen once, with around 30% in the top ten. Sample: blood, taken after autologous hematopoietic stem cell transplantation. These receptors were taken from a girl between 10 and 17 years old with multiple sclerosis.

V is TRBV6-2 or TRBV6-3 and J is TRBJ1-5, with D perhaps matching TRBD1 (6 bases). The CDR3 loop spans 15 amino acids. Germline loops: CDR1 MNHEY, CDR2 SVGEGT. Deletions cut 6 bases from V and 4 bases from J, with 16 bases between. CDR3: CASSSRQVLNQPQHF. CDR3 sequence (DNA): TGTGCCAGCAGCTCCCGACAGGTTTTAAATCAGCCCCAGCATTTT.

The chain recombines TRBV12-3 or TRBV12-4 with TRBJ1-5; 9 bases agree with TRBD1. The junction had 9 bases not matched to a gene; V was cut back by 3 bases and J by 0 bases. This CDR3 spans 18 amino acids. The CDR3 DNA reads TGTGCCAGCAGTTTTAAAGGTAGGGGACAGGGTAGCAATCAGCCCCAGCATTTT. Translating gives CASSFKGRGQGSNQPQHF.

The chain couples TRBV9 to TRBJ2-3; 9 bases align to TRBD2. Germline V CDR1 and CDR2: SGDLS, YYNGEE. The CDR3 has 18 amino acids. V shed 4 bases and J 3 bases; nucleotides not matched to a gene: 15. DNA of the CDR3: TGTGCCAGCAGCTCCCCGGCCGATAGCGGGAGTCTTACAGATACGCAGTATTTT. Protein: CASSSPADSGSLTDTQYF.

Only a few counts were recorded for this clonotype. The chain links TRBV29-1 to TRBJ2-1; TRBD2 matches 10 bases. V lost 5 bases and J lost 0; bases outside the gene matches: 4. The CDR3 extends over 15 amino acids. Germline CDR1 reads SQVTM; CDR2 reads ANQGSEA. The CDR3 reads CSVSRLAGSYNEQFF. Here the CDR3 DNA reads TGCAGCGTTTCCCGACTAGCGGGCTCCTACAATGAGCAGTTCTTC.

This clonotype was recorded a few times. The CDR3 sequence: CASSDPRQGLNEQFF. In nucleotides, the CDR3 is TGTGCCAGCAGCGACCCGAGACAAGGACTCAATGAGCAGTTCTTC. This chain uses TRBV6-5 with TRBJ2-1, with D possibly matching TRBD2 (5 bases). V lost 6 bases to trimming and J lost 6 bases, with 18 bases between them. CDR1 and CDR2 from the germline V gene are MNHEY and SVGAGI. This CDR3 spans 15 amino acids.

A remark on this clonotype: Being one base from a much bigger clone, this may be a read error. The CDR3 sequence is CSVLRRQGGEQDF. The CDR3 DNA reads as TGCAGCGTTCTCCGCCGACAGGGGGGCGAGCAGGACTTC. V is TRBV29-1 and J is TRBJ2-1, with 9 bases lining up with TRBD1. Germline V CDR1 and CDR2: SQVTM, ANQGSEA. The CDR3 is made up of 13 amino acids.

The rearrangement uses TRBV11-2 and TRBJ2-7; weak D call: TRBD2 (6 bases). V dropped 1 base and J dropped 3 bases, with 10 bases sitting between them. The CDR3 totals 14 residues. CDR1 and CDR2 (germline): SGHAT, FQNNGV. This CDR3 is CASSLVFSGYEQYF. Written as DNA, the CDR3 is TGTGCCAGCAGCTTAGTTTTTAGCGGCTACGAGCAGTACTTC.

This clonotype was detected many times. This rearrangement joins TRBV7-2 to TRBJ2-2; a possible D gene is TRBD2 (5 bases). This CDR3 spans 15 amino acids. CDR1 and CDR2 (germline): SGHTA, FQGNSA. V was clipped by 2 bases and J by 5 bases, with 12 bases between them. The CDR3 region has the DNA TGTGCCAGCAGCTTAAACCACGGGGTTACCGGGGAGCTGTTTTTT. This codes for CASSLNHGVTGELFF.

The chain employs TRBV7-6 and TRBJ2-3, with 8 bases that match TRBD2. The CDR3 contains 15 residues. Germline CDR1 and CDR2: SGHVS and FNYEAQ. V shed 2 bases, J shed 2 bases, and the junction held 3 bases outside the gene matches. The CDR3 is CASSLRGGYTDTQYF. The CDR3 nucleotides are TGTGCCAGCAGCTTACGGGGGGGATACACAGATACGCAGTATTTT.

About this clonotype: This could be a read error, since a much larger clone is one nucleotide away. The genes are TRBV29-1 and TRBJ2-5; 8 nucleotides line up with TRBD2. The end of the DNA fits TRBJ2-7 better, so the J call may be wrong. Germline V gene lookup returns CDR1 SQVTM and CDR2 ANQGSEA. CDR3 length equals 14 residues. The CDR3 coding sequence is TGCAGAGTCTTAGCCTGGACTAGCCCCTACGAGCAGTACTTC. The encoded protein is CRVLAWTSPYEQYF.

This chain joins TRBV7-8 and TRBJ2-1; 7 bases align to TRBD2. The CDR3 totals 16 residues. CDR1 and CDR2 (germline): SGHVS, FQNEAQ. With 3 bases clipped from V and 6 bases from J, the junction kept 11 bases outside the gene matches. The CDR3 bases are TGTGCCAGCAGCTTTGGTGCGGCTAGCGGACGCAATGAGCAGTTCTTC. This gives the protein CASSFGAASGRNEQFF. The complete variable domain, with remaining parts taken from reference TRBV7-8 and TRBJ2-1, reads GAGVSQSPRYKVAKRGQDVALRCDPISGHVSLFWYQQALGQGPEFLTYFQNEAQLDKSGLPSDRFFAERPEGSVSTLKIQRTQQEDSAVYLCASSFGAASGRNEQFFGPGTRLTVL.

There are many counts of this clonotype. The chain joins TRBV20-1 to TRBJ2-1, with D unclear. V shed 1 base and J shed 8 bases, with 12 bases lying between them. This CDR3 comprises 13 residues. Germline values: CDR1 DFQATT, CDR2 SNEGSKA (reference sequence). The CDR3 region is CSARGPPRDEQFF. The CDR3 nucleotides read TGCAGTGCTAGAGGCCCTCCCCGCGATGAGCAGTTCTTC.

The chain joins TRBV28 to TRBJ2-1; no clear D. CDR1 MDHEN and CDR2 SYDVKM come from the germline V gene. Trimming stripped 5 bases from V and 8 bases from J, with 19 bases between. The CDR3 extends over 15 amino acids. The CDR3 bases are TGTGCCAGCAGTCCTCTGGATTACACCCGGGATGAGCAGTTCTTC. It yields the protein CASSPLDYTRDEQFF.

The chain is built from TRBV7-2 and TRBJ2-1, with a tentative D call TRBD2 (5 bases). CDR1 and CDR2 (germline): SGHTA, FQGNSA. CDR3 length equals 14 residues. Between the trimmed V and J ends, which lost 0 bases and 6 bases, there was a span of 9 bases. This CDR3 reads CASSLAGASNEQFF. In nucleotides, the CDR3 is TGTGCCAGCAGCTTAGCGGGAGCCTCCAATGAGCAGTTCTTC. The whole variable domain, remainder taken from reference TRBV7-2 and TRBJ2-1, is GAGVSQSPSNKVTEKGKDVELRCDPISGHTALYWYRQSLGQGLEFLIYFQGNSAPDKSGLPSDRFSAERTGGSVSTLTIQRTQQEDSAVYLCASSLAGASNEQFFGPGTRLTVL.

The V call is TRBV11-2, the J call TRBJ2-1; D uncertain. The V gene's germline CDR1 is SGHAT and CDR2 FQNNGV. The length of the CDR3 is 15 residues. V was pared by 0 bases and J by 0 bases, with 6 bases between. CDR3 coding DNA: TGTGCCAGCAGCTTAGAGCGGAGCTCCTACAATGAGCAGTTCTTC. This encodes CASSLERSSYNEQFF. Full variable domain (rest looked up from reference TRBV11-2 and TRBJ2-1): EAGVAQSPRYKIIEKRQSVAFWCNPISGHATLYWYQQILGQGPKLLIQFQNNGVVDDSQLPKDRFSAERLKGVDSTLKIQPAKLEDSAVYLCASSLERSSYNEQFFGPGTRLTVL.

This clonotype was detected a few times. This rearrangement joins TRBV7-3 to TRBJ2-5; perhaps TRBD1 as D (5 bases). Germline loops: CDR1 SGHTA, CDR2 FQGTGA. The CDR3 has 13 residues. Trimming removed 3 bases from V and 13 bases from J, with 18 bases in between. The CDR3 loop is CASSFPRFGAVYF. The CDR3 DNA sequence: TGTGCCAGCAGCTTTCCCCGCTTTGGGGCGGTGTACTTC. Based on the CDR3 plus reference TRBV7-3 and TRBJ2-5, the full variable domain is GAGVSQTPSNKVTEKGKYVELRCDPISGHTALYWYRQSLGQGPEFLIYFQGTGAADDSGLPNDRFFAVRPEGSVSTLKIQRTERGDSAVYLCASSFPRFGAVYFGPGTRLLVL.

The chain couples TRBV6-1 to TRBJ1-1, with 12 bases that match TRBD1. This CDR3 region has 13 residues. The germline gives CDR1 MNHNS, CDR2 SASEGT. J was trimmed by 10 bases and V by 3 bases; bases with no gene match: 3. CDR3 in amino acids: CASSEGQGAGAFF. The CDR3 coding sequence is TGTGCCAGCAGTGAGGGACAGGGGGCAGGAGCTTTCTTT.